A selection of T cell receptor beta chains follows, all from one sample in a study of T-cell reconstitution after alpha-beta-depleted transplantation in children. A single record per CDR3 protein comes from TCRdb applying MiXCR to the PCR reads. Among under 850,000 distinct CDR3 sequences listed, over 10% were seen once. Sample: PBMCs, taken before TCRalphabeta/CD19-depleted stem cell transplant. The origin of the receptors is a girl aged 2-10 years with congenital amegakaryocytic thrombocytopenia, due to receive a stem cell transplant. The CDR3 runs from the conserved cysteine through the conserved F or W. The D gene is left open where the match is weak. Clone size is not always given. Where it is, it says once, few, many or a class for expanded clones.

>TRBJ2-7|15|TRBV20-1|many|TRBD1
CSALGQGANWHEQYF
TGCAGTGCTTTGGGACAGGGGGCGAACTGGCACGAGCAGTACTTC
>TRBJ2-7|15|TRBV6-2/TRBV6-3|NA|TRBD2
CASSKGLAGVYEQYF
TGTGCCAGCAGCAAGGGACTAGCGGGAGTCTACGAGCAGTACTTC
>TRBJ2-3|15|TRBV6-5|many|NA
CASSYGGPRKDTQYF
TGTGCCAGCAGTTACGGGGGTCCGAGAAAAGATACGCAGTATTTT
>TRBJ2-6|14|TRBV7-9|few|NA
CASRPYSGANVLTF
TGTGCCAGCAGGCCCTACTCTGGGGCCAACGTCCTGACTTTC
>TRBJ2-1|10|TRBV30|many|NA
CAWSTGEQFF
TGTGCCTGGAGTACCGGTGAGCAGTTCTTC
>TRBJ2-3|14|TRBV20-1|NA|TRBD2
CSAVAGVNTDTQYF
TGCAGTGCGGTGGCGGGAGTGAACACAGATACGCAGTATTTT
>TRBJ2-7|14|TRBV20-1|many|NA
CSPVSQLGVHEQYF
TGCAGTCCGGTATCCCAATTGGGCGTTCACGAGCAGTACTTC
>TRBJ2-5|14|TRBV7-6|few|NA
CASSLGIHQETQYF
TGTGCCAGCAGCTTAGGCATACACCAAGAGACCCAGTACTTC
>TRBJ2-6|14|TRBV5-5|NA|NA
CASSLIVDTNVLTF
TGTGCCAGCAGCTTAATCGTCGATACCAACGTCCTGACTTTC
>TRBJ2-3|18|TRBV4-1|few|NA
CASSQQERFRGDADTQYF
TGCGCCAGCAGCCAACAAGAACGGTTCAGGGGGGATGCAGATACGCAGTATTTT
>TRBJ2-3|14|TRBV12-3/TRBV12-4|many|NA
CASSFRGYADTQYF
TGTGCCAGCAGTTTTAGGGGTTATGCAGATACGCAGTATTTT
>TRBJ2-1|13|TRBV29-1|NA|TRBD2
CSGAGGIYNEQFF
TGCAGCGGAGCGGGAGGGATTTACAATGAGCAGTTCTTC
>TRBJ2-2|12|TRBV28|many|NA
CASMVEGRELFF
TGTGCCAGCATGGTCGAGGGAAGGGAGCTGTTTTTT
>TRBJ2-1|18|TRBV5-1|NA|NA
CASSLAGGGSFPYNEQFF
TGCGCCAGCAGCTTGGCCGGGGGCGGGAGTTTCCCCTACAATGAGCAGTTCTTC
>TRBJ1-2|13|TRBV5-1|many|NA
CASSSRDSDGYTF
TGCGCCAGCAGCTCAAGAGACAGCGATGGCTACACCTTC
>TRBJ2-3|13|TRBV29-1|many|NA
CSVSPVDTDTQYF
TGCAGCGTCTCCCCCGTGGATACAGATACGCAGTATTTT
>TRBJ1-2|15|TRBV18|NA|TRBD1
CASSPTPGTGDGYTF
TGTGCCAGCTCACCGACACCCGGGACAGGGGATGGCTACACCTTC
>TRBJ2-7|21|TRBV5-1|NA|TRBD2
CASSVGPRGLAGLQTTYEQYF
TGCGCCAGCAGCGTCGGGCCGCGGGGGCTAGCGGGCCTTCAGACTACCTACGAGCAGTACTTC
>TRBJ1-5|13|TRBV6-6|many|NA
CASTYAGGQPQHF
TGTGCCAGCACCTACGCCGGGGGTCAGCCCCAGCATTTT
>TRBJ1-4|14|TRBV5-5|few|NA
CASSPEIRSEKLFF
TGTGCCAGCAGCCCAGAGATACGGAGTGAAAAACTGTTTTTT